This T cell receptor beta chain was recorded in a study of shared clonotypes between healthy human individuals. It was into CD45RA+ naive and CD45RA-negative memory subsets that the CD4+ cells were split. Profiled with immunoSEQ multiplex PCR; TCRdb holds only in-frame clones, not every one. The sample has millions of clones; more than 90% are singletons. CDR1 MGHRA and CDR2 YSYEKL come from the germline V gene. CDR3 length: 17 amino acids. After removal of 1 base from V and 5 bases from J, the junction contained 5 bases not matched to a gene. On this clone itself: Antigen unknown.

Overall study results and limits: Clonotype sharing across a few donors was observed for about 5.5% of naive CD4 clonotypes. Compared with clonotypes that all four donors shared, non-shared clonotypes had lower generation probabilities.

The origin of this receptor is a man aged 18 to 30 in good health. The sequencing sample was made of naive CD4+ T cells sorted from blood. Described subset: CD45RA+ positively selected. The chain is built from TRBV4-1 and TRBJ2-3, with TRBD2 matching 14 bases. DNA for the CDR3: TGCGCCAGCAGCCAAGGGGGACTAGCGGGGGTGGTAGATACGCAGTATTTT. It is translated as CASSQGGLAGVVDTQYF.